This TCR beta chain was obtained from a study of PD-1 blockade in mismatch repair-deficient tumors. Background on the study: All were previously treated, progressing patients with 12 mismatch repair-deficient cancer types. Findings and limits, study-wide: Tumor-resident clones, often absent from pretreatment blood, expanded after pembrolizumab and then contracted.

In germline, CDR1 is KGHSH, CDR2 LQKENI. Trimming took off 1 base at V and 5 bases at J, with 8 bases between the two ends. The CDR3 runs 13 residues. This table comes from immunoSEQ multiplex PCR, and its TCRdb copy is limited to in-frame clones, with some not included. The table records just under 80,000 clones, 80% to 90% of them present only once. A note on this clone: The antigen is unknown.

PCR or immunohistochemistry showed mismatch repair deficiency in every enrolled patient. Material: peripheral blood, obtained 44 weeks after starting pembrolizumab. The gene calls are TRBV18 and TRBJ2-5; no clear D. The receptor comes from an adult with mismatch repair-deficient cancer. In nucleotides, the CDR3 is TGTGCCAGCTCACCACTATTCTGGGAGACCCAGTACTTC. Protein sequence: CASSPLFWETQYF. Using reference TRBV18 and TRBJ2-5 for the parts outside the CDR3, the full variable domain is NAGVMQNPRHLVRRRGQEARLRCSPMKGHSHVYWYRQLPEEGLKFMVYLQKENIIDESGMPKERFSAEFPKEGPSILRIQQVVRGDSAAYFCASSPLFWETQYFGPGTRLLVL.